The 26 T cell receptor beta chains listed next were all sequenced from one sample in a study of T-cell memory formation after mild COVID-19. TCRdb re-called the 5' RACE reads with MiXCR, one entry per CDR3 protein. The repertoire holds 400,000 to 500,000 distinct CDR3 sequences, with 15% to 20% as singletons. What was sequenced was PBMCs or a T cell subset sorted from them (not recorded which). The origin of the receptors is an adult woman who had mild COVID-19 (a few samples of this study predate the infection). Cell type and time point are not known.

CDR3 coding DNA: TGTGCCAGCACCAACTATGGGGAGGGCTACACCTTC. Its protein is CASTNYGEGYTF. This chain uses TRBV3-1 with TRBJ1-2, with D hard to call. The CDR3 loop spans 12 amino acids. The V end lost 7 bases, the J end lost 8 bases, and 14 bases lay between the germline ends. Germline CDR1 and CDR2: LGHDT and YNNKEL (reference sequence).

V and J are TRBV5-1 and TRBJ1-2; TRBD1 might be the D (5 bases). Germline lookup yields CDR1 SGHRS and CDR2 YFSETQ. V was shortened by 4 bases and J by 1 base, with 14 bases between the two germline ends. The CDR3 extends over 15 amino acids. The CDR3 loop is CASSEEMQGNYGYTF. In DNA form, the CDR3 reads TGCGCCAGCAGCGAAGAGATGCAGGGTAACTATGGCTACACCTTC. Looking up the rest from reference TRBV5-1 and TRBJ1-2 gives the full variable domain: KAGVTQTPRYLIKTRGQQVTLSCSPISGHRSVSWYQQTPGQGLQFLFEYFSETQRNKGNFPGRFSGRQFSNSRSEMNVSTLELGDSALYLCASSEEMQGNYGYTFGSGTRLTVV.

J is TRBJ2-7 and V is TRBV30, with 11 bases identical to TRBD2. Germline V CDR1 and CDR2: GTSNPN, SVGIG (reference sequence). V shed 2 bases, J shed 4 bases, and the junction held 10 bases outside the gene matches. The CDR3 runs to 16 residues. CDR3 nucleotide sequence: TGTGCCTGGAGTTCCGGACTAGCGGGTGCGTTGTACGAGCAGTACTTC. Protein sequence: CAWSSGLAGALYEQYF.

The chain couples TRBV9 to TRBJ1-4; D unclear. The germline V and J ends were trimmed by 4 bases and 8 bases, with 9 bases remaining between them. Germline CDR1 and CDR2: SGDLS and YYNGEE. The CDR3 length is 12 residues. The CDR3 DNA sequence: TGTGCCAGCAGCCCGGAATCGGAAAAACTGTTTTTT. It yields the protein CASSPESEKLFF.

There are a few counts of this clonotype. This chain joins TRBV5-4 and TRBJ1-2; tentatively, D is TRBD1 (6 bases). This CDR3 has 14 residues. The germline CDR1 and CDR2 sequences are SGHNT and YYREEE (reference sequence). Trimming took 6 bases from V and 6 from J, leaving 18 bases between them. The CDR3 here is CASTPTLGADGYTF. For the CDR3, the DNA is TGTGCCAGCACCCCCACGTTGGGGGCGGATGGCTACACCTTC.

The J gene is TRBJ1-2, the V gene TRBV5-6, with a possible D match to TRBD1 (6 bases). Trimming pared 4 bases from V and 1 base from J, leaving 11 bases between. CDR1 and CDR2 (germline): SGHDT, YYEEEE. CDR3 length: 14 amino acids. The CDR3 spells CASSRGQSNYGYTF. For the CDR3, the DNA is TGTGCCAGCAGCCGCGGACAGAGTAACTATGGCTACACCTTC.

This clonotype has more than one count but fewer than ten. This chain links TRBV14 with TRBJ2-1; 14 bases match TRBD2. J lost 4 bases, V lost 0 bases, and 2 bases had no gene match. From germline, CDR1 is SGHDN and CDR2 FVKESK. The CDR3 covers 17 residues. CDR3 residues: CASSQEGLAGVYNEQFF. CDR3 nucleotides: TGTGCCAGCAGCCAAGAGGGACTAGCGGGAGTATACAATGAGCAGTTCTTC.

The count of this clonotype is one. The chain couples TRBV18 to TRBJ1-1; 7 bases are shared with TRBD1. The CDR3 extends over 16 amino acids. In germline, CDR1 is KGHSH, CDR2 LQKENI. V dropped 3 bases and J dropped 3; count of bases not matched to a gene: 10. This chain's CDR3 is CASSPRMGQWDTEAFF. The CDR3 DNA follows: TGTGCCAGCTCACCCAGAATGGGACAGTGGGACACTGAAGCTTTCTTT.

The chain links TRBV20-1 to TRBJ1-2, with 7 bases aligning to TRBD1. This CDR3 has 15 residues. CDR1 and CDR2 from the germline V gene are DFQATT and SNEGSKA (reference sequence). With V trimmed by 3 bases and J by 7 bases, 14 bases remained unmatched. The CDR3 loop is CSASFRGPQFFGYTF. In DNA, the CDR3 is TGCAGTGCTAGCTTTAGGGGGCCCCAATTTTTTGGCTACACCTTC.

This clonotype was counted between two and nine times. V usage is TRBV19 and J usage is TRBJ1-1; D remains unclear. CDR3 length: 12 residues. Germline assignment: CDR1 LNHDA and CDR2 SQIVND (reference sequence). The V and J ends lost 3 bases and 10 bases respectively, with 12 bases between them. The CDR3 is CASSMGNLGAFF. CDR3 in DNA: TGTGCCAGTAGTATGGGCAACTTGGGAGCTTTCTTT.

V gene TRBV7-3 combines with J gene TRBJ1-5; D is unresolved. Trimming pared 4 bases from V and 0 bases from J, leaving 7 bases between. The CDR3 contains 14 residues. Germline CDR1 is SGHTA and CDR2 is FQGTGA. CDR3 in amino acids: CASSYRVSNQPQHF. Here the CDR3 DNA reads TGTGCCAGCAGCTATCGTGTTAGCAATCAGCCCCAGCATTTT.

The V and J genes are TRBV4-2 and TRBJ2-7, with D possibly matching TRBD2 (5 bases). Per the germline V gene, CDR1 is LGHNA and CDR2 is YNFKEQ. V was cut by 0 bases and J by 1 base, with 19 bases left in between. The CDR3 totals 18 residues. The CDR3 DNA is TGTGCCAGCAGCCAAGATCTGTCGGCAGCGGTTTTTTCCTACGAGCAGTACTTC. It specifies CASSQDLSAAVFSYEQYF.

The rearrangement uses TRBV9 and TRBJ1-2; D unclear. CDR3 size: 13 residues. Trimming cost V 0 bases and J 8 bases, with 11 bases left between them. The germline V gene has CDR1 SGDLS and CDR2 YYNGEE. The CDR3, as DNA: TGTGCCAGCAGCGTAGAGGGTCAGTACGGCTACACCTTC. It yields the protein CASSVEGQYGYTF.

The rearrangement uses TRBV18 and TRBJ2-5, with TRBD2 matching over 9 bases. The V and J ends lost 5 bases and 4 bases, in that order; junction bases with no gene match: 5. The CDR3 loop spans 14 amino acids. Germline CDR1 is KGHSH and CDR2 is LQKENI. This CDR3 reads CASSVSGRGETQYF. Here the CDR3 DNA reads TGTGCCAGCTCAGTTAGCGGGAGAGGAGAGACCCAGTACTTC.

V usage is TRBV5-6 and J usage is TRBJ1-2; 9 nucleotides line up with TRBD1. Germline V CDR1 and CDR2: SGHDT, YYEEEE. J was trimmed by 1 base and V by 6 bases; bases with no gene match: 4. The CDR3 has 14 residues. In DNA form, the CDR3 reads TGTGCCAGCACAGGACAGGGGAATAACTATGGCTACACCTTC. Translated, it gives CASTGQGNNYGYTF.

The V call is TRBV14, the J call TRBJ2-6; the D is unclear. V lost 4 bases to trimming and J lost 0 bases, with 10 bases between them. This CDR3 has 16 amino acids. Germline V gene sequence: CDR1 SGHDN, CDR2 FVKESK. The CDR3 loop reads CASSPWTFSGANVLTF. CDR3 DNA: TGTGCCAGCAGCCCCTGGACCTTCTCTGGGGCCAACGTCCTGACTTTC.

The chain links TRBV7-8 to TRBJ2-5; possible D gene TRBD1, 5 bases. Trimming stripped 0 bases from V and 5 bases from J, with 10 bases between. Germline lookup yields CDR1 SGHVS and CDR2 FQNEAQ. The CDR3 spans 14 residues. CDR3 sequence (DNA): TGTGCCAGCAGCTTAGCCTCAGGGCGCGAGACCCAGTACTTC. Protein sequence: CASSLASGRETQYF.

This clonotype was detected a few times. The chain has TRBV19 and TRBJ1-4; possible D gene TRBD1, 6 bases. This CDR3 is 14 amino acids long. V was pared by 5 bases and J by 8 bases, with 15 bases between. Germline CDR1 LNHDA, CDR2 SQIVND (reference sequence). Here the CDR3 reads CASSQTGNNEKLFF. CDR3 sequence (DNA): TGTGCCAGTAGTCAAACAGGGAATAACGAAAAACTGTTTTTT.

The V gene is TRBV12-3 or TRBV12-4, the J gene TRBJ2-7; unclear D gene. V gave up 3 bases and J gave up 5 bases, with 5 bases separating them. CDR3 size: 11 residues. For the CDR3, the DNA is TGTGCCAGCAGTTTTACCCACGAGCAGTACTTC. Protein sequence: CASSFTHEQYF.

This clonotype was detected only a few times. CDR3 nucleotide sequence: TGTGCCAGCAGCGAACGGGAGGGTTCCTATGGCTACACCTTC. Translated: CASSEREGSYGYTF. The chain has TRBV7-9 and TRBJ1-2; D ambiguous. The germline V gene encodes CDR1 SEHNR and CDR2 FQNEAQ (reference sequence). The CDR3 runs 14 residues. Trimming left V 5 bases short and J 4 bases short, with 14 bases between.

This clonotype was observed at least ten times. The junction does not match germline at one end; this may be a read error. J is TRBJ2-3 and V is TRBV4-2; 7 bases are a match to TRBD2. The CDR3 runs 15 residues. Looked up from germline, CDR1 is LGHNA and CDR2 is YNFKEQ. CDR3 amino acids: CASSQEPSLGEGVHF. The CDR3 DNA reads TGTGCCAGCAGCCAAGAACCATCCTTGGGGGAGGGCGTCCATTTT.

This rearrangement joins TRBV7-2 to TRBJ2-7; D is perhaps TRBD1 (5 bases). Trimming pared 6 bases from V and 3 bases from J, leaving 12 bases between. Germline assignment: CDR1 SGHTA and CDR2 FQGNSA. The CDR3 is made up of 13 amino acids. The CDR3 DNA is TGTGCCAGCAGTCCAGGGTCTTTCTACGAGCAGTACTTC. As protein: CASSPGSFYEQYF.

The chain couples TRBV2 to TRBJ2-3, with 10 bases lining up with TRBD2. CDR3 length equals 14 residues. Trimming took 7 bases from V and 4 from J; bases not matched to a gene: 5. The germline CDR1 and CDR2 sequences are SNHLY and FYNNEI. This CDR3 is CASTRTSGADTQYF. CDR3 DNA sequence: TGTGCCAGCACTAGGACTAGCGGAGCAGATACGCAGTATTTT.

This clonotype was counted between two and nine times. This CDR3 reads CASSSGTVQETQYF. The CDR3 nucleotides read TGTGCCAGCAGCTCGGGGACAGTCCAAGAGACCCAGTACTTC. The chain joins TRBV5-5 to TRBJ2-5; 7 bases agree with TRBD1. CDR1 SGHKS and CDR2 YYEKEE come from the germline V gene (reference sequence). The V segment lost 3 bases and the J segment 1 base; nucleotides outside the gene matches: 3. The CDR3 length is 14 residues.

The chain uses TRBV3-1 and TRBJ1-2; D possibly corresponds to TRBD1 (5 bases). V lost 5 bases and J 3 bases, leaving 19 bases between the germline ends. Germline values: CDR1 LGHDT, CDR2 YNNKEL (reference sequence). The CDR3 covers 16 residues. In DNA, the CDR3 is TGTGCCAGCAGCACGCGACAGCTTTGGACCGACTATGGCTACACCTTC. This gives the protein CASSTRQLWTDYGYTF.

This clonotype came up a few times. V gene TRBV6-5 combines with J gene TRBJ2-7; D perhaps matches TRBD2 (5 bases). CDR1 is MNHEY and CDR2 is SVGAGI in the germline V gene. The ends were cut back, 0 bases at V and 3 bases at J, with 21 bases in the middle. This CDR3 contains 18 residues. This chain's CDR3 is CASSYSISPGFGIYEQYF. Here the CDR3 DNA reads TGTGCCAGCAGTTACTCGATCTCTCCGGGGTTTGGGATCTACGAGCAGTACTTC.